These 30 T cell receptor beta chains were all obtained from the same sample, sequenced in a study of CD8 T cells in ankylosing spondylitis. TCRdb re-derived calls from the 5' RACE reads in MiXCR, one entry per CDR3 protein. The table includes fewer than 40,000 distinct CDR3 sequences, less than 40% detected once. The sequencing input was synovial fluid, either unsorted or a sorted T cell fraction (not recorded which). Receptors were obtained from a male donor with ankylosing spondylitis.

The chain joins TRBV7-9 to TRBJ2-7; 10 bases match TRBD2. V lost 2 bases, J lost 5 bases, and 3 bases stayed unmatched. Germline CDR1 reads SEHNR; CDR2 reads FQNEAQ (reference sequence). The CDR3 sequence is 14 residues long. The CDR3: CASSLSGRAHEQYF. CDR3 DNA sequence: TGTGCCAGCAGCTTAAGCGGGAGGGCCCACGAGCAGTACTTC.

This clonotype was detected many times. Written as DNA, the CDR3 is TGTGCCAGCAGCCAAGATGAAACAGGGGGCTACGAGCAGTACTTC. It codes for CASSQDETGGYEQYF. The chain recombines TRBV4-2 with TRBJ2-7; 8 positions agree with TRBD1. J was trimmed by 3 bases and V by 0 bases; bases with no gene match: 4. The length of the CDR3 is 15 residues. The germline V gene has CDR1 LGHNA and CDR2 YNFKEQ.

The chain carries TRBV6-1 and TRBJ2-1; D is uncertain. Germline lookup yields CDR1 MNHNS and CDR2 SASEGT. V was pared by 10 bases and J by 1 base, with 11 bases between. CDR3 length: 13 amino acids. CDR3 bases: TGTGCCATCCTGACTGAATCCTACAATGAGCAGTTCTTC. Residues: CAILTESYNEQFF.

This clonotype showed up many times. The J gene is TRBJ2-1, the V gene TRBV12-3 or TRBV12-4; 9 nucleotides line up with TRBD2. V was clipped by 6 bases and J by 6 bases; unmatched bases: 3. This CDR3 is built from 13 residues. The CDR3 DNA is TGTGCCAGCAGCGTAGCGGGAGTCAATGAGCAGTTCTTC. This gives the protein CASSVAGVNEQFF.

This clonotype was counted only a few times. The V call is TRBV6-1, the J call TRBJ2-2; 7 positions agree with TRBD1. Germline V gives CDR1 MNHNS, CDR2 SASEGT. Trimming removed 4 bases from V and 5 bases from J; junction bases left unmatched: 10. CDR3 length: 16 amino acids. The CDR3 bases are TGTGCCAGCAGTGCCCATACAGGGGACGGAACCGGGGAGCTGTTTTTT. The encoded protein is CASSAHTGDGTGELFF.

This clonotype was observed many times. This chain connects TRBV12-3 or TRBV12-4 to TRBJ2-2, with 8 bases fitting TRBD1. With 6 bases clipped from V and 7 bases from J, the junction kept 7 bases outside the gene matches. CDR3 length: 14 amino acids. CDR3 sequence: CASSRAGGIGELFF. In DNA form, the CDR3 reads TGTGCCAGCAGCCGTGCAGGGGGCATCGGGGAGCTGTTTTTT.

The chain joins TRBV6-1 to TRBJ2-7, with 12 bases aligning to TRBD2. Germline CDR1 MNHNS, CDR2 SASEGT. V was clipped by 6 bases and J by 2 bases; unmatched bases: 14. This CDR3 contains 18 residues. The CDR3 nucleotides are TGTGCCAGCAGCAAGGGACTAGCGGGTGAGCTCTCCACCTACGAGCAGTACGTC. This codes for CASSKGLAGELSTYEQYV.

This clonotype was detected ten times or more. CDR3 in DNA: TGTGCCAGCAGCCCGGAGTCGGGACCTGGGGCCAACGTCCTGACTTTC. Its protein is CASSPESGPGANVLTF. The V and J genes are TRBV7-9 and TRBJ2-6, with D possibly being TRBD1 or TRBD2 (5 bases each). Germline CDR1 and CDR2: SEHNR and FQNEAQ (reference sequence). V dropped 5 bases and J dropped 2 bases, with 13 bases sitting between them. This CDR3 has 16 residues.

This clonotype was found a few times. V is TRBV12-3 or TRBV12-4 and J is TRBJ1-3, with D tentatively TRBD1 (5 bases). The V end was cut by 3 bases, the J end by 6 bases, with 9 bases between. There are 13 residues in the CDR3. CDR3: CASSFSGQNTIYF. The CDR3 DNA sequence: TGTGCCAGCAGTTTCTCAGGGCAAAACACCATATATTTT.

This clonotype appeared a few times. The chain combines TRBV7-9 with TRBJ2-7; 9 bases are a match to TRBD1. The CDR3 spans 17 residues. V shed 4 bases, J shed 0 bases, and the junction held 10 bases outside the gene matches. Germline V gene lookup returns CDR1 SEHNR and CDR2 FQNEAQ (reference sequence). For the CDR3, the DNA is TGTGCCAGCAGCTCTACTTGGACAGGGGAAAGCTCCTACGAGCAGTACTTC. Encoded protein: CASSSTWTGESSYEQYF.

This clonotype occurred a few times. This chain links TRBV29-1 with TRBJ2-7; D is possibly TRBD2 (6 bases). The ends were cut back, 4 bases at V and 7 bases at J, with 20 bases in the middle. Germline loops: CDR1 SQVTM, CDR2 ANQGSEA. The length of the CDR3 is 14 residues. Written as DNA, the CDR3 is TGCAGCGTTGTTCTGCGGGAACACCTACGGGAGCAGTACTTC. Its protein is CSVVLREHLREQYF.

This clonotype has more than one count but fewer than ten. The V call is TRBV12-3 or TRBV12-4, the J call TRBJ1-2; no clear D gene. The CDR3 is 14 residues long. V lost 7 bases and J lost 2, with 14 bases in between. The DNA for the CDR3 is TGTGCCAGCACCGACGGGGAGGCCAACTATGGCTACACCTTC. This sequence encodes CASTDGEANYGYTF.

DNA of the CDR3: TGTGCCACCCAAACTAGCGGGAGATATGAGCAGTTCTTC. Its protein is CATQTSGRYEQFF. The chain combines TRBV24-1 with TRBJ2-1; 11 bases are shared with TRBD2. The V segment lost 9 bases and the J segment 8 bases; nucleotides outside the gene matches: 5. This CDR3 contains 13 residues. Germline assignment: CDR1 KGHDR and CDR2 SFDVKD.

The genes are TRBV27 and TRBJ2-1; D may be TRBD1 or TRBD2 (6 bases each). There are 15 residues in the CDR3. Looked up from germline, CDR1 is MNHEY and CDR2 is SMNVEV (reference sequence). Trimming shortened V by 4 bases and J by 6 bases, and 16 bases separated the two germline ends. DNA of the CDR3: TGTGCCAGCAGTTCACCGGGACTGACAGGCAATGAGCAGTTCTTC. Translating gives CASSSPGLTGNEQFF.

V is TRBV2 and J is TRBJ1-5; 7 bases align to TRBD1. CDR3 length equals 16 residues. Per the germline V gene, CDR1 is SNHLY and CDR2 is FYNNEI. J lost 6 bases, V lost 8 bases, and 16 bases had no gene match. The DNA of the CDR3 is TGTGCCAGCGAAATGACAGGGTATAGAGGGGGTCAGCCCCAGCATTTT. Amino acid sequence: CASEMTGYRGGQPQHF.

The gene calls are TRBV4-1 and TRBJ2-7; D perhaps matches TRBD2 (5 bases). V was shortened by 2 bases and J by 5 bases, with 10 bases between the two germline ends. Germline V gene sequence: CDR1 MGHRA, CDR2 YSYEKL. This CDR3 spans 13 amino acids. Here the CDR3 reads CASSQSAVHEQYF. The DNA for the CDR3 is TGCGCCAGCAGCCAATCAGCGGTCCACGAGCAGTACTTC.

This clonotype was detected a few times. The chain couples TRBV2 to TRBJ1-5, with D tentatively TRBD1 (5 bases). Germline assignment: CDR1 SNHLY and CDR2 FYNNEI. Trimming cost V 6 bases and J 3 bases, with 9 bases left between them. This CDR3 contains 13 residues. CDR3 sequence: CASRGALNQPQHF. The CDR3 nucleotides read TGTGCCAGCAGAGGGGCCCTCAATCAGCCCCAGCATTTT.

This clonotype showed up just a few times. The J gene is TRBJ2-7, the V gene TRBV5-1, with D perhaps TRBD1 (6 bases). V gave up 4 bases and J gave up 3 bases, with 14 bases separating them. The CDR3 covers 14 residues. From germline, CDR1 is SGHRS and CDR2 YFSETQ. In nucleotides, the CDR3 is TGCGCCAGCAGCCCCTCGGGCAGGGGCTACGAGCAGTACTTC. As protein: CASSPSGRGYEQYF.

At least ten counts were recorded for this clonotype. The chain joins TRBV20-1 to TRBJ2-7; TRBD2 matches at 7 bases. Germline V gene data show CDR1 as DFQATT and CDR2 as SNEGSKA (reference sequence). CDR3 length: 13 amino acids. V gave up 1 base and J gave up 5 bases; unmatched junction bases: 5. The CDR3 nucleotides read TGCAGTGCTAGAGCCAGCGGGGACCACGAGCAGTACGTC. Protein sequence: CSARASGDHEQYV.

The chain joins TRBV7-8 to TRBJ2-1; D gene ambiguous. The CDR3 length is 16 residues. V shed 1 base and J shed 0 bases, with 10 bases lying between them. Germline loops: CDR1 SGHVS, CDR2 FQNEAQ. The CDR3 nucleotides are TGTGCCAGCAGCTTAGTAGGCCGCCTCTCCTACAATGAGCAGTTCTTC. Protein product: CASSLVGRLSYNEQFF.

The chain couples TRBV5-3 to TRBJ1-4; TRBD1 aligns across 8 bases. TRBV5-3 is known as an ORF, though its function is uncertain. After removal of 9 bases from V and 6 bases from J, the junction contained 16 bases not matched to a gene. There are 16 residues in the CDR3. The CDR3 coding sequence is TGTGCCATGAGCCCAGGGGGCACTCGGGTTGATGAAAAACTGTTTTTT. Translation: CAMSPGGTRVDEKLFF.

This clonotype came up a few times. The chain joins TRBV6-5 to TRBJ2-1; D perhaps matches TRBD1 (5 bases). V lost 4 bases, J lost 0 bases, and 16 bases lay in between. The CDR3 length is 17 residues. Germline V gives CDR1 MNHEY, CDR2 SVGAGI. CDR3: CASSSLDSYHSYNEQFF. The CDR3 DNA reads TGTGCCAGCAGTTCTCTTGACAGCTACCACTCCTACAATGAGCAGTTCTTC.

The rearrangement joins TRBV3-1 to TRBJ1-1, with D possibly being TRBD1 (5 bases). This CDR3 contains 15 residues. Germline CDR1 LGHDT, CDR2 YNNKEL (reference sequence). Trimming removed 6 bases at V and 1 base at J, with 15 bases between. The CDR3 nucleotides read TGTGCCAGCAGTCGCTGGGGGGAAAGGAACACTGAAGCTTTCTTT. Translated: CASSRWGERNTEAFF.

This clonotype has only one observation. V usage is TRBV2 and J usage is TRBJ2-2; no clear D gene. The germline V and J ends were trimmed by 9 bases and 6 bases, with 8 bases remaining between them. CDR3 length: 11 amino acids. Germline CDR1 is SNHLY and CDR2 is FYNNEI. This CDR3 is CARLVAGELFF. The CDR3 DNA is TGTGCCAGATTGGTGGCCGGGGAGCTGTTTTTT.

This clonotype was recorded a few times. The J gene is TRBJ1-2, the V gene TRBV29-1; TRBD1 matches 9 bases. Germline CDR1 reads SQVTM; CDR2 reads ANQGSEA. The CDR3 is 17 amino acids. V lost 1 base to trimming and J lost 5 bases; unmatched junction nucleotides: 14. As DNA, the CDR3 is TGCAGCGTTGAAGTTTCCGCCTTGGACAGGGGATCGTATGGCTACACCTTC. Its translation: CSVEVSALDRGSYGYTF. The complete variable domain, with remaining parts taken from reference TRBV29-1 and TRBJ1-2, reads SAVISQKPSRDICQRGTSLTIQCQVDSQVTMMFWYRQQPGQSLTLIATANQGSEATYESGFVIDKFPISRPNLTFSTLTVSNMSPEDSSIYLCSVEVSALDRGSYGYTFGSGTRLTVV.

This chain's CDR3 is CASSTGTMEKAFF. The DNA for the CDR3 is TGTGCCAGCAGCACAGGGACAATGGAAAAAGCTTTCTTT. The V call is TRBV5-6, the J call TRBJ1-1, with D maybe TRBD1 (6 bases). This CDR3 is 13 amino acids long. V was shortened by 4 bases and J by 9 bases, with 16 bases between the two germline ends. Germline values: CDR1 SGHDT, CDR2 YYEEEE.

The gene calls are TRBV7-4 and TRBJ2-1, with 12 nucleotides matching TRBD2. Germline CDR1 is SGHVT and CDR2 is SQSDAQ. The CDR3 extends over 17 amino acids. V lost 6 bases, J lost 0 bases, and 6 bases stayed unmatched. Here the CDR3 reads CASRGTSGPSSYNEQFF. As DNA, the CDR3 is TGTGCCAGCAGGGGGACTAGCGGGCCGAGCTCCTACAATGAGCAGTTCTTC. Complete variable domain (other parts from reference TRBV7-4 and TRBJ2-1): GAGVSQSPRYKVAKRGRDVALRCDSISGHVTLYWYRQTLGQGSEVLTYSQSDAQRDKSGRPSGRFSAERPERSVSTLKIQRTEQGDSAVYLCASRGTSGPSSYNEQFFGPGTRLTVL.

The chain has TRBV12-3 or TRBV12-4 and TRBJ2-1, with TRBD2 matching over 9 bases. Trimming took 6 bases from V and 4 from J; bases not matched to a gene: 7. This CDR3 spans 15 amino acids. The CDR3 is CASRPGTSLYNEQFF. CDR3 coding DNA: TGTGCCAGCAGACCCGGGACTAGCCTATACAATGAGCAGTTCTTC.

This clonotype came up a few times. The rearrangement uses TRBV6-1 and TRBJ2-1; 7 bases line up with TRBD2. The CDR3 totals 16 residues. CDR1 is MNHNS and CDR2 is SASEGT in the germline V gene. V dropped 6 bases and J dropped 8; count of bases not matched to a gene: 16. The DNA for the CDR3 is TGTGCCAGCAGCGATTGGGGGGGGTGGCGCGGGGATGAGCAGTTCTTC. It translates to CASSDWGGWRGDEQFF.

This clonotype was seen a few times. The V call is TRBV4-1, the J call TRBJ1-1; D uncertain. Deletions cut 1 base from V and 0 bases from J, with 6 bases between. The CDR3 has 14 amino acids. Germline lookup yields CDR1 MGHRA and CDR2 YSYEKL. CDR3 sequence reads: CASSQVGMNTEAFF. CDR3 bases: TGCGCCAGCAGCCAAGTCGGGATGAACACTGAAGCTTTCTTT.